This T cell receptor (beta chain) was sequenced during a study of blood T cells in healthy people across ages. A second 7 to 11 cycle PCR used barcoded and J-beta primers. In TCRdb, the 5' RACE reads were re-called with MiXCR into one record per CDR3 protein. The data show hundreds of thousands of distinct CDR3 sequences, with about 26% seen just once and roughly 3.1% held by the top ten. CDR3 length: 15 residues. Germline V gene sequence: CDR1 SGHRS, CDR2 YFSETQ. V gave up 4 bases and J gave up 1 base, with 14 bases separating them. These same data were also listed under a study on T cells of mothers and their children. That paper states: Samples were obtained from a few healthy Caucasian mothers and their six children.

The chain is built from TRBV5-1 and TRBJ1-1; maybe TRBD1 (5 bases). This receptor was obtained from a boy aged 10-17 years in good health. The material sequenced was blood. The CDR3 here is CASSASGTGNTEAFF. DNA for the CDR3: TGCGCCAGCAGCGCCTCAGGGACGGGGAACACTGAAGCTTTCTTT.